These T cell receptor beta chains were read from a single sample in a study of blood T cell repertoires in COVID-19. Data came from immunoSEQ multiplex PCR; TCRdb stores just in-frame clones and leaves some out. The data show 150,000 to 200,000 clones, over 90% seen once. Material: peripheral blood. These receptors all come from a woman aged 60-75 years with COVID-19, enrolled during active disease. Both conserved end residues are part of each CDR3. Each record gives: J gene, V gene, CDR3 protein.

TRBJ1-5	TRBV5-6	CASSLQGFRNQPQHF
TRBJ2-5	TRBV7-2	CASSLVSYSETQYF
TRBJ2-5	TRBV6-5	CASTASGVLKTQYF
TRBJ1-1	TRBV12-3/TRBV12-4	CASRRTENTEAFF
TRBJ1-4	TRBV15	CATSRELFRLSGEKLFF
TRBJ2-7	TRBV2	CASSEVGTGRGMSYEQYF
TRBJ1-2	TRBV5-1	CASTSGSFLNYGYTF
TRBJ2-7	TRBV6-2/TRBV6-3	CASSYSLDTYEQYF
TRBJ2-1	TRBV14	CASSRAGTFNEQFF
TRBJ1-3	TRBV7-2	CASSLGSGPGNTIYF
TRBJ1-5	TRBV19	CASSMREGNQPQHF
TRBJ1-2	TRBV19	CASQTGTNYGYTF
TRBJ2-2	TRBV25-1	CASTPGANTGELFF
TRBJ1-5	TRBV7-9	CASSPGQGGFKGNQPQHF
TRBJ2-5	TRBV6-5	CASRAQGGKTQYF
TRBJ1-6	TRBV12-5	CASGLAGPSPLHF
TRBJ1-1	TRBV5-4	CASSLGKAGVNTEAFF
TRBJ1-3	TRBV6-5	CASSYSGQVNTIYF
TRBJ1-1	TRBV6-5	CASRLGGPEAFF
TRBJ1-1	TRBV19	CASSILTEAFF
TRBJ2-3	TRBV7-2	CASSLVLALGRFTDTQYF
TRBJ1-2	TRBV4-3	CASSQGAGVGEDYGYTF
TRBJ2-2	TRBV7-8	CASSFNSGGAPGELFF
TRBJ2-2	TRBV5-1	CASRESLNTGELFF
TRBJ1-4	TRBV15	CATSSRDSNEKLFF
TRBJ1-5	TRBV5-6	CASSLGGQGTFQHF
TRBJ2-1	TRBV6-2/TRBV6-3	CASRPGGGARNEQFF
TRBJ1-3	TRBV3-1/TRBV3-2	CASSHRGGGNTIYF
TRBJ1-2	TRBV12-3/TRBV12-4	CATQGSSYGYTF
TRBJ1-4	TRBV29-1	CSVVQGGLYFKPFF
TRBJ1-2	TRBV7-2	CASSLTGKSGYTF
TRBJ1-6	TRBV9	CASSVGDQRQGEDSPLHF
TRBJ2-1	TRBV19	CASSIAYGRVIYNEQFF
TRBJ1-1	TRBV27	CASSVVKNTEAFF
TRBJ2-7	TRBV2	CASVRGSAYEQYF
TRBJ2-2	TRBV11-3	CASSLRAGGLNTGELFF
TRBJ2-5	TRBV2	CASSDTRQQETQYF
TRBJ2-5	TRBV4-3	CASSQDYSTETQYF
TRBJ1-3	TRBV9	CASSARGNSGNTIYF
TRBJ1-1	TRBV5-1	CASSRGDRAMNTEAFF
TRBJ1-4	TRBV14	CASSQVQGQGLYEKLFF
TRBJ1-5	TRBV6-2/TRBV6-3	CASSYALRTARNQPQHF
TRBJ2-1	TRBV12-5	CASGLLPGARGEQFF
TRBJ2-1	TRBV6-2/TRBV6-3	CASSYISSTTFYSYNEQFF
TRBJ2-7	TRBV27	CASSLTGDYEQYF
TRBJ2-3	TRBV10-3	CAISEWRGGPGADTQYF
TRBJ1-5	TRBV7-9	CASSLARAGAYQPQHF
TRBJ2-3	TRBV7-2	CASSLEGDVATDTQYF
TRBJ1-4	TRBV25-1	CASSEDRGGANEKLFF
TRBJ1-2	TRBV4-3	CASSQELAGNYGYTF
TRBJ2-7	TRBV5-4	CASSSRTAPGEQYF
TRBJ2-2	TRBV7-2	CASSFAGGPGTGELFF